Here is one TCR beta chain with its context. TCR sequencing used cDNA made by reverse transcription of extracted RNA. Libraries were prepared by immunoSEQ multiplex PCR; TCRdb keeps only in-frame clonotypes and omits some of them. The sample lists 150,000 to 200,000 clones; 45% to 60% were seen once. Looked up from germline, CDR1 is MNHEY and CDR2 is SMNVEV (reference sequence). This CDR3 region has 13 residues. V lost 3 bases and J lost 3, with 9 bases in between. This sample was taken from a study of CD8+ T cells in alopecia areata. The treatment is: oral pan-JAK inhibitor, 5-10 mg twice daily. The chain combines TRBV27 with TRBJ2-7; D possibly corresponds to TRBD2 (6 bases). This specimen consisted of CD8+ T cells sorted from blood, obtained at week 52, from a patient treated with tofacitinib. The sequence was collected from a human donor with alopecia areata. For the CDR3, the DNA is TGTGCCAGCAGTTTCGCGGGAAACTACGAGCAGTACTTC. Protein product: CASSFAGNYEQYF.